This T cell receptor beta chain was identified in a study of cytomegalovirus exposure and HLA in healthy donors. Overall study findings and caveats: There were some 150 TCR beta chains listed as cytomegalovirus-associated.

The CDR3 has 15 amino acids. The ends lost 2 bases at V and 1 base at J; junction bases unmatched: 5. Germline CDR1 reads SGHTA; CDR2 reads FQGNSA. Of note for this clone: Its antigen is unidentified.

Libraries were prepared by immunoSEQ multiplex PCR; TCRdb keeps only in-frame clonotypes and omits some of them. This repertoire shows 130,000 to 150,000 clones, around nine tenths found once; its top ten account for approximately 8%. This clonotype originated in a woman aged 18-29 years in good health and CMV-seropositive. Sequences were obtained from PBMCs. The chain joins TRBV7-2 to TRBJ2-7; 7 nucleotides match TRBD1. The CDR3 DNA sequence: TGTGCCAGCAGCTTAACCGGGACAGAGTCCTACGAGCAGTACTTC. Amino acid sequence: CASSLTGTESYEQYF.